This T cell receptor (beta chain) originates from a study of T cell repertoires in cytomegalovirus infection. TCRdb redid the calling of the reads with MiXCR, one entry per CDR3 protein. The sample comprises a few hundred thousand distinct CDR3 sequences, about a sixth of which are singletons, and approximately 44% rests with the top ten. This clonotype was seen many times. Germline V lookup: CDR1 MDHEN, CDR2 SYDVKM. V lost 7 bases and J lost 3; bases outside the gene matches: 8. The CDR3 has 15 amino acids. Sequencing input: CD8+ T cells from PBMCs. The chain employs TRBV28 and TRBJ2-1; 8 positions match TRBD2. This receptor was taken from a human donor in good health (CMV status not recorded). Some clones in this sample may be carry-over from other donors' samples. This chain's CDR3 is CASTPTGGIYNEQFF. As DNA, the CDR3 is TGTGCCAGCACCCCAACGGGGGGGATCTACAATGAGCAGTTCTTC.